This T cell receptor beta chain was retrieved from a study of blood T cell repertoires in COVID-19. Study as a whole: Sources were T cells, B-cell-depleted T cells, or PBMCs; the material itself was cDNA or gDNA.

V was pared by 5 bases and J by 0 bases, with 20 bases between. This CDR3 is 17 amino acids long. CDR1 is SGDLS, CDR2 YYNGEE, per germline. Method: immunoSEQ multiplex PCR; TCRdb's copy keeps in-frame clones and lacks some. The data contain about 13,000 clones, roughly 90% of them seen just once; the ten biggest clones take up less than 25%. The chain carries TRBV9 and TRBJ2-5; D might be TRBD2 (5 bases). The source is a human donor with active COVID-19. The donor label of this sample is uncertain. The sample taken for sequencing was peripheral blood. The DNA of the CDR3 is TGTGCCAGCAGTGCCCCCCGGCCTAGCAAAAACCAAGAGACCCAGTACTTC. Amino acid sequence: CASSAPRPSKNQETQYF.